The rows below give T cell receptor beta chains drawn from one sample of a study of blood T cell repertoires in COVID-19. Sequenced by immunoSEQ multiplex PCR; TCRdb stores in-frame clones only, minus some. The profile shows tens of thousands of clones, approximately 89% of them singletons. Sequencing used peripheral blood. These receptor sequences come from a human donor in a cohort sampled during active COVID-19. Both conserved end residues are part of each CDR3. Fields, in order: clone size, J gene, V gene, D gene, CDR3 DNA, CDR3 protein. The D gene is left open where the match is weak. The listing skips clone size in some rows; elsewhere it reads once, few, many or a size class.

NA | TRBJ1-2 | TRBV19 | NA | TGTGCCAGTTCAGGGAATGGCTACACCTTC | CASSGNGYTF
NA | TRBJ2-5 | TRBV7-9 | NA | TGTGCCAGCAACCAAGGGGGGGGACGGGAGACCCAGTACTTC | CASNQGGGRETQYF
NA | TRBJ2-7 | TRBV16 | TRBD1 | TGTGCCAGCAGCCAATCGGGACAGCCCTACGAGCAGTACTTC | CASSQSGQPYEQYF
NA | TRBJ2-7 | TRBV5-5 | TRBD1 | TGTGCCAGCAGCTTGGAAGGGACAGAAATTTACGAGCAGTACTTC | CASSLEGTEIYEQYF
NA | TRBJ2-5 | TRBV5-6 | TRBD2 | TGTGCCAGCAGCGTGGGACTAGCGGGGCCGGAGACCCAGTACTTC | CASSVGLAGPETQYF
NA | TRBJ2-3 | TRBV5-1 | NA | TGCGCCAGCAGCTTGGGAGGGGGAGAGGATACGCAGTATTTT | CASSLGGGEDTQYF
NA | TRBJ1-1 | TRBV29-1 | TRBD1 | TGCAGCGTTGAAGGGACAGGGTGGGCTTTCTTT | CSVEGTGWAFF
NA | TRBJ2-5 | TRBV6-1 | TRBD2 | TGTGCCAGCAGTGAACCAGCGGGGGGGGGAGAGACCCAGTACTTC | CASSEPAGGGETQYF
NA | TRBJ2-7 | TRBV6-2/TRBV6-3 | TRBD1 | TGTGCCAGCAGTTACTCCGGGACAGGGGGGTACGAGCAGTACTTC | CASSYSGTGGYEQYF
once | TRBJ1-1 | TRBV7-3 | NA | TGTGCCAGCAGCTTACAGGAGAACACTGAAGCTTTCTTT | CASSLQENTEAFF
NA | TRBJ1-5 | TRBV12-3/TRBV12-4 | TRBD1 | TGTGCCAGCAGGGACAGGTGGGGCCAGCCCCAGCATTTT | CASRDRWGQPQHF
NA | TRBJ1-1 | TRBV19 | TRBD1 | TGTGCCAGTAGTGGACAGGGAAACACTGAAGCTTTCTTT | CASSGQGNTEAFF
NA | TRBJ2-7 | TRBV5-1 | TRBD1 | TGCGCCAGCAGCTGGGGGGACAGGGGCAACGAGCAGTACTTC | CASSWGDRGNEQYF
NA | TRBJ1-4 | TRBV7-6 | TRBD1 | TGTGCCAGCAGCCGGACAGGGACTAATGAAAAACTGTTTTTT | CASSRTGTNEKLFF
NA | TRBJ1-1 | TRBV7-6 | NA | TGTGCCAGCAGCTTATTACTCGGTCGGAACACTGAAGCTTTCTTT | CASSLLLGRNTEAFF
NA | TRBJ1-3 | TRBV6-6 | NA | TGTGCCAGCAGTCAAACGGGGGGGGCGACAGCTGGAAACACCATATATTTT | CASSQTGGATAGNTIYF
few | TRBJ1-5 | TRBV30 | TRBD1 | TGTGCCTGGAGTTGGAGACAGGGTAATCAGCCCCAGCATTTT | CAWSWRQGNQPQHF
NA | TRBJ2-7 | TRBV12-3/TRBV12-4 | TRBD1 | TGTGCCAGCAGTTCGACAGGGTCCTACGAGCAGTACTTC | CASSSTGSYEQYF
many | TRBJ1-3 | TRBV6-6 | NA | TGTGCCAGCACCCCAGCGGGCGGAAACACCATATATTTT | CASTPAGGNTIYF
once | TRBJ2-4 | TRBV5-1 | TRBD2 | TGCGCCAGCAGCTTGAATGTCCAGCGGGGGGTAGCCAAAAACATTCAGTACTTC | CASSLNVQRGVAKNIQYF
NA | TRBJ2-2 | TRBV18 | TRBD2 | TGTGCCAGCTCACCGAGGCTAGCGGGGACCGGGGAGCTGTTTTTT | CASSPRLAGTGELFF
NA | TRBJ2-7 | TRBV11-2 | NA | TGTGCCAGCAGCTTAGTAGGCGGGACAGACTCCTACGAGCAGTACTTC | CASSLVGGTDSYEQYF
NA | TRBJ2-3 | TRBV7-3 | TRBD2 | TGTGCCAGCAGCTTGGGACTAGCGGGGGGAACTAGCACAGATACGCAGTATTTT | CASSLGLAGGTSTDTQYF
NA | TRBJ1-5 | TRBV7-2 | NA | TGTGCCAGCAACGCACGGGGGGGGGTTGGAAATCAGCCCCAGCATTTT | CASNARGGVGNQPQHF
NA | TRBJ2-5 | TRBV4-3 | TRBD1 | TGCGCCAGCAGCACCGGGACAGGGGTACAAGAGACCCAGTACTTC | CASSTGTGVQETQYF
NA | TRBJ1-1 | TRBV5-1 | NA | TGCGCCAGCAGCTTGGTGGGCTTTTCGGACACTGAAGCTTTCTTT | CASSLVGFSDTEAFF
NA | TRBJ2-1 | TRBV11-2 | NA | TGTGCCAGCAGCTTAGTGGCGGATATCAGCTCCTACAATGAGCAGTTCTTC | CASSLVADISSYNEQFF
NA | TRBJ1-1 | TRBV25-1 | NA | TGTGCCAGCGCCGGGGGGGCTTTCTCTCTGAACACTGAAGCTTTCTTT | CASAGGAFSLNTEAFF
NA | TRBJ2-1 | TRBV4-1 | TRBD1 | TGCGCCAGCAGCCAATCCGGGGACAGGGTTAATGAGCAGTTCTTC | CASSQSGDRVNEQFF
few | TRBJ1-5 | TRBV4-3 | NA | TGCGCCAGCAGCCAAGATCGGGACTATAGCAATCAGCCCCAGCATTTT | CASSQDRDYSNQPQHF
NA | TRBJ1-1 | TRBV7-2 | TRBD1 | TGTGCCAGCAGCCCAGGACAGGGGGCAACTGAAGCTTTCTTT | CASSPGQGATEAFF
few | TRBJ2-2 | TRBV3-1/TRBV3-2 | TRBD2 | TGTGCCAGCAGCCTGCGGGGGGGCCCCGGGGAGCTGTTTTTT | CASSLRGGPGELFF
NA | TRBJ2-5 | TRBV5-4 | TRBD2 | TGTGCCAGCAGCTTGGTGCTAGCGGGGGAAGAGACCCAGTACTTC | CASSLVLAGEETQYF
once | TRBJ1-1 | TRBV29-1 | NA | TGCAGCGGTGGTGGGATCCAGGGCACTGAAGCTTTCTTT | CSGGGIQGTEAFF
NA | TRBJ1-1 | TRBV11-3 | NA | TGTGCCAGCAGCTTAAATCGGGACACTGAAGCTTTCTTT | CASSLNRDTEAFF
NA | TRBJ1-2 | TRBV6-1 | NA | TGTGCCAGCAGTGACACTTTCTATGGCTACACCTTC | CASSDTFYGYTF
NA | TRBJ1-6 | TRBV6-5 | NA | TGTGCCAGCAGTTATACCGAAGCAAATTCACCCCTCCACTTT | CASSYTEANSPLHF
NA | TRBJ2-1 | TRBV5-5 | TRBD2 | TGTGCCAGCAGCATAGGACTAGCGGGTTCCTACAATGAGCAGTTCTTC | CASSIGLAGSYNEQFF
NA | TRBJ2-7 | TRBV7-9 | TRBD1 | TGTGCCAGCAGCTACCGACAGGGCCCCTACGAGCAGTACTTC | CASSYRQGPYEQYF
NA | TRBJ1-4 | TRBV7-3 | TRBD1 | TGTGCCAGCAGCCCAACAGGGACAGTCGGTGAAAAACTGTTTTTT | CASSPTGTVGEKLFF
NA | TRBJ1-1 | TRBV5-5 | NA | TGTGCCAGCAGCTTGGGATCAGGGGCCTGGGAGAACACTGAAGCTTTCTTT | CASSLGSGAWENTEAFF
NA | TRBJ1-5 | TRBV19 | NA | TGTGCCAGTAGTACCGGGATTAGCAATCAGCCCCAGCATTTT | CASSTGISNQPQHF
NA | TRBJ1-4 | TRBV7-9 | NA | TGTGCCAGCAGCCCGGAGGAAAAACTGTTTTTT | CASSPEEKLFF
NA | TRBJ2-2 | TRBV3-1/TRBV3-2 | TRBD2 | TGTGCCAGCAGCCAAGATCTAGCGGGGGGGCCGAGGGAGCTGTTTTTT | CASSQDLAGGPRELFF
NA | TRBJ2-7 | TRBV4-3 | TRBD2 | TGCGCCAGCAGCCAAAGGATGGCTAGCGGGGAAAGCCCCTACGAGCAGTACTTC | CASSQRMASGESPYEQYF
medium-sized | TRBJ1-1 | TRBV10-2 | NA | TGCGCCAGCAGTGCCGGGGGTGAAGCTTTCTTT | CASSAGGEAFF